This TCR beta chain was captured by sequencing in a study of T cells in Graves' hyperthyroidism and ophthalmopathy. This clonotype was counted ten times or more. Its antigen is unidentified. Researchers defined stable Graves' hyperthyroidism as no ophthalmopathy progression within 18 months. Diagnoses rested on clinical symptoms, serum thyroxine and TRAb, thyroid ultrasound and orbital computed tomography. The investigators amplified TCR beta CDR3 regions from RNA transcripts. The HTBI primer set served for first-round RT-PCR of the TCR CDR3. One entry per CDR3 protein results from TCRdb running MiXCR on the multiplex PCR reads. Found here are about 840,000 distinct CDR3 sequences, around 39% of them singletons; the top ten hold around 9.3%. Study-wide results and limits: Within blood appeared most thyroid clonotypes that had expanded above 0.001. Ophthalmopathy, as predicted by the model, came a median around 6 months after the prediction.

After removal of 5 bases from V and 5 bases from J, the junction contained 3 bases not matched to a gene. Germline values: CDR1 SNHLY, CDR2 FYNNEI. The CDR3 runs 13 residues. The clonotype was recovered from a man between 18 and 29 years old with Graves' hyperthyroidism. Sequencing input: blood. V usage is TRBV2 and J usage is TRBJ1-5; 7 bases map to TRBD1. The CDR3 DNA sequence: TGTGCCAGCAGTTATACAGGGGATCAGCCCCAGCATTTT. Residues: CASSYTGDQPQHF.